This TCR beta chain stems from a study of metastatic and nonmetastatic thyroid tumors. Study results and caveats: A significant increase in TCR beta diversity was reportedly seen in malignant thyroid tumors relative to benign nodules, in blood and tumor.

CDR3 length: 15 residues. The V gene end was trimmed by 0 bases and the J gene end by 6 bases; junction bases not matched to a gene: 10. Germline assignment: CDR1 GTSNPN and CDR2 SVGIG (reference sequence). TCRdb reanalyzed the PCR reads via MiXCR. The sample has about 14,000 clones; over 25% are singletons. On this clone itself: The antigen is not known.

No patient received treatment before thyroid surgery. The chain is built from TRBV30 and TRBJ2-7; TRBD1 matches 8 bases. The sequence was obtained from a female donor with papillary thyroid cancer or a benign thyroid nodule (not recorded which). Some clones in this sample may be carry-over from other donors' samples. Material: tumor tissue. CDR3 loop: CAWSVSAGGPGEQYF. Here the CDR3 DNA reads TGTGCCTGGAGTGTATCGGCAGGGGGCCCGGGCGAGCAGTACTTC.